This TCR beta chain stems from a study of neurological immune-mediated disorders. Study conclusions and caveats: Falling below healthy controls, multiple sclerosis showed the least TCR clonal expansion, while HTLV-1-associated myelopathy showed the most.

There are 16 residues in the CDR3. CDR1 DFQATT and CDR2 SNEGSKA come from the germline V gene (reference sequence). J was trimmed by 4 bases and V by 3 bases; bases with no gene match: 11. Source material was 2 million unsorted PBMCs, stored at -80 °C in RNAlater. This clonotype has ten or more counts. Antigen unknown. The authors produced cDNA by 5'RACE using 10-nucleotide random UMIs. In every sequencing run, more than 160 million TCR-beta sequences were generated from 15-18 subjects. TCRdb called the 5' RACE reads again in MiXCR, with one record for every CDR3 protein. The repertoire holds 20,000 to 30,000 distinct CDR3 sequences, with roughly 6.3% as singletons.

The receptor was derived from a woman aged 40 to 50 in good health. This chain joins TRBV20-1 and TRBJ2-7, with 11 bases lining up with TRBD1. What was sequenced was PBMCs. The CDR3 region is CSASPNRDRGEYEQYF. The CDR3 coding sequence is TGCAGTGCTAGCCCCAACCGGGACAGGGGGGAATACGAGCAGTACTTC.